This entry describes one T cell receptor (beta chain). Its cognate antigen is unknown. Per germline, CDR1 WSHSY and CDR2 SAAADI. This CDR3 region has 15 residues. V lost 4 bases and J 9 bases, leaving 19 bases between the germline ends. TCRdb re-called the reads with MiXCR, one entry per CDR3 protein. Of about 900,000 distinct CDR3 sequences in the sample, approximately 33% were seen once. The entry originates in a study of T cell repertoires in cytomegalovirus infection. Looking at the study overall: Both a matching HLA type and CMV infection were indicated by public TCR beta signatures.

The receptor's source is a human donor in good health (CMV status not recorded). Some clones in this sample may be carry-over from other donors' samples. Source: cultured CD8+ T cells from PBMCs, taken from culture after CMV antigen stimulation. The chain links TRBV10-2 to TRBJ2-1; D could derive from TRBD1 or TRBD2 (6 bases each). CDR3 protein: CASSVPGIKGGEQFF. CDR3 bases: TGCGCCAGCAGTGTCCCGGGAATTAAGGGGGGTGAGCAGTTCTTC.